Following are 26 T cell receptor beta chains from one sample sequenced in a study of blood T cells in healthy people across ages. Combining a sample-barcoded 5' primer with a J-beta primer mix, a second PCR ran for about 7 to 11 cycles. MiXCR, run by TCRdb on the 5' RACE reads, gives a single entry per CDR3 protein. Among more than 650,000 distinct CDR3 sequences listed, roughly 50% were seen once. Material: blood. These receptors all stem from an older man in good health.

A word on this clonotype: Germline and junction disagree at one end, which may indicate a read error. V gene TRBV25-1 combines with J gene TRBJ2-6; D possibly corresponds to TRBD1 (5 bases). The CDR3 is 17 amino acids. CDR1 is MGHDK and CDR2 is SYGVNS in the germline V gene. CDR3 sequence reads: CASSGFTLVRGANVPTF. The CDR3 bases are TGTGCCAGCAGTGGGTTCACCTTAGTCCGTGGGGCCAACGTCCCGACTTTC.

In this sample, this clonotype turned up once. V gene TRBV2 combines with J gene TRBJ1-2; D may be TRBD1 (6 bases). Trimming took 7 bases from V and 7 from J, leaving 13 bases between them. CDR1 is SNHLY, CDR2 FYNNEI, per germline. CDR3 size: 12 residues. The CDR3 nucleotides read TGTGCCAGCACCATGACAGGACGTGGCTACACCTTC. Translation: CASTMTGRGYTF.

This chain connects TRBV28 to TRBJ1-2; D gene ambiguous. The V gene lost 4 bases and the J gene lost 5 bases, with 14 bases spanning the gap. The CDR3 loop spans 14 amino acids. Looked up from germline, CDR1 is MDHEN and CDR2 is SYDVKM. The CDR3 loop is CASSSILRQYGYTF. The CDR3 DNA follows: TGTGCCAGCAGTTCCATATTGCGGCAGTATGGCTACACCTTC.

The V call is TRBV6-8, the J call TRBJ2-7; D not resolved. The CDR3 contains 14 residues. The V gene lost 6 bases and the J gene lost 0 bases, with 12 bases spanning the gap. From germline, CDR1 is MNHGY and CDR2 SAAAGT. This CDR3 is CASRPGRSSYEQYF. The CDR3 DNA reads TGTGCCAGCAGACCCGGACGGAGCTCCTACGAGCAGTACTTC.

This clonotype has just one count. The chain couples TRBV15 to TRBJ2-1; D is perhaps TRBD2 (5 bases). The germline gives CDR1 LNHNV, CDR2 YYDKDF (reference sequence). Trimming stripped 0 bases from V and 7 bases from J, with 16 bases between. This CDR3 spans 16 amino acids. The CDR3 bases are TGTGCCACCAGCAGAGATCGGGTCGGGATCAAAAATGAGCAGTTCTTC. As protein: CATSRDRVGIKNEQFF.

The sample holds a few counts of this clonotype. The rearrangement uses TRBV29-1 and TRBJ2-7; D remains ambiguous. The CDR3 length is 13 residues. The germline V and J ends were trimmed by 4 bases and 2 bases, with 12 bases remaining between them. Germline V gene sequence: CDR1 SQVTM, CDR2 ANQGSEA. DNA of the CDR3: TGCAGCGTTGGTGCCCTTGGGACCTACGAGCAGTACTTC. Encoded protein: CSVGALGTYEQYF.

The V call is TRBV2, the J call TRBJ1-5; D uncertain. Deletions cut 7 bases from V and 4 bases from J, with 11 bases between. Germline CDR1 SNHLY, CDR2 FYNNEI. This CDR3 has 13 residues. This CDR3 is CASTPSWNQPQHF. The CDR3 DNA reads as TGTGCCAGCACCCCATCGTGGAATCAGCCCCAGCATTTT.

The rearrangement uses TRBV9 and TRBJ2-7; unclear D gene. V was clipped by 5 bases and J by 4 bases, with 7 bases between them. Per the germline V gene, CDR1 is SGDLS and CDR2 is YYNGEE. The CDR3 has 11 amino acids. As DNA, the CDR3 is TGTGCCAGCAGACCACTTTACGAGCAGTACTTC. Translated, it gives CASRPLYEQYF.

V and J are TRBV9 and TRBJ2-2; 7 nucleotides line up with TRBD1. Germline-derived CDR1 and CDR2 are SGDLS and YYNGEE. CDR3 length: 15 amino acids. V gave up 4 bases and J gave up 1 base; unmatched junction bases: 4. The chain's CDR3 is CASSTRTGNTGELFF. The DNA of the CDR3 is TGTGCCAGCAGCACCCGGACAGGGAACACCGGGGAGCTGTTTTTT.

The chain is built from TRBV27 and TRBJ2-4, with D perhaps TRBD2 (5 bases). The DNA end lines up better with TRBJ2-7; the J call may be wrong. This CDR3 is built from 14 residues. Germline lookup yields CDR1 MNHEY and CDR2 SMNVEV (reference sequence). The CDR3 bases are TGTGCCAGCAGTTTCGCCACGGAGGCCCACGAGCAGTACTTC. Encoded protein: CASSFATEAHEQYF.

The chain combines TRBV20-1 with TRBJ1-1; possible D gene TRBD1, 5 bases. Germline CDR1 and CDR2: DFQATT and SNEGSKA (reference sequence). The CDR3 is made up of 11 amino acids. V was cut by 2 bases and J by 5 bases, with 6 bases left in between. The DNA of the CDR3 is TGCAGTGCTAGAAAGGGGACTGAAGCTTTCTTT. Its translation is CSARKGTEAFF.

V and J are TRBV5-1 and TRBJ2-2, with TRBD1 as a possible D gene (5 bases). The CDR3 spans 16 residues. Trimming cost V 1 base and J 2 bases, with 12 bases left between them. Germline assignment: CDR1 SGHRS and CDR2 YFSETQ. CDR3 bases: TGCGCCAGCAGCTTGACTCCGACAGACAACACCGGGGAGCTGTTTTTT. It is translated as CASSLTPTDNTGELFF.

In its sample, this clonotype was seen a few times. The chain employs TRBV7-2 and TRBJ2-5; D not resolved. V was cut by 2 bases and J by 0 bases, with 7 bases left in between. The CDR3 length is 14 residues. Germline V gene data show CDR1 as SGHTA and CDR2 as FQGNSA. The CDR3 sequence: CASSLRSNQETQYF. The CDR3 DNA reads as TGTGCCAGCAGCTTACGGTCCAACCAAGAGACCCAGTACTTC.

This chain joins TRBV27 and TRBJ2-3, with TRBD2 as a possible D gene (6 bases). V was cut by 2 bases and J by 14 bases, with 26 bases left in between. The CDR3 runs to 16 residues. Germline CDR1 MNHEY, CDR2 SMNVEV (reference sequence). DNA of the CDR3: TGTGCCAGCAGTTTACTGGTCGGGAGAAAGCACAGATACGCGTATTTT. Residues: CASSLLVGRKHRYAYF.

The chain combines TRBV20-1 with TRBJ1-4, with D possibly TRBD1 on 5 matching bases. The germline CDR1 and CDR2 sequences are DFQATT and SNEGSKA (reference sequence). CDR3 length: 17 amino acids. The V and J ends lost 6 bases and 0 bases respectively, with 20 bases between them. This CDR3 reads CSAERDSRAATNEKLFF. CDR3 DNA sequence: TGCAGTGCCGAACGGGACTCCAGGGCTGCAACTAATGAAAAACTGTTTTTT.

The chain has TRBV10-3 and TRBJ2-5; tentatively, D is TRBD1 or TRBD2 (5 bases each). Trimming shortened V by 4 bases and J by 5 bases, and 8 bases separated the two germline ends. Germline V gene sequence: CDR1 ENHRY, CDR2 SYGVKD. CDR3 length: 12 amino acids. The CDR3 DNA reads TGTGCCATCAGTGGTGGGGGTGAGACCCAGTACTTC. This codes for CAISGGGETQYF.

The chain joins TRBV20-1 to TRBJ2-2; 7 bases map to TRBD2. Germline loops: CDR1 DFQATT, CDR2 SNEGSKA (reference sequence). J was trimmed by 7 bases and V by 3 bases; bases with no gene match: 8. The CDR3 spans 14 residues. CDR3 in DNA: TGCAGTGCTAGTATTGCGGGAGCTCTCGGGGAGCTGTTTTTT. This codes for CSASIAGALGELFF.

The sample holds one count of this clonotype. This chain joins TRBV5-1 and TRBJ2-5; TRBD1 aligns across 7 bases. J was trimmed by 1 base and V by 6 bases; bases with no gene match: 6. The length of the CDR3 is 14 residues. Looked up from germline, CDR1 is SGHRS and CDR2 is YFSETQ. This CDR3 reads CASKMGQTQETQYF. The CDR3, as DNA: TGCGCCAGCAAAATGGGACAGACCCAAGAGACCCAGTACTTC.

The rearrangement joins TRBV29-1 to TRBJ1-2, with 9 bases matching TRBD1. The V gene end was trimmed by 1 base and the J gene end by 4 bases; junction bases not matched to a gene: 4. The CDR3 has 14 amino acids. Per the germline V gene, CDR1 is SQVTM and CDR2 is ANQGSEA. CDR3 loop: CSVEGDREAYGYTF. CDR3 DNA: TGCAGCGTTGAAGGGGACAGGGAGGCCTATGGCTACACCTTC.

The chain combines TRBV4-2 with TRBJ1-5; D gene ambiguous. Per the germline V gene, CDR1 is LGHNA and CDR2 is YNFKEQ. V was cut by 0 bases and J by 5 bases, with 11 bases left in between. There are 15 residues in the CDR3. This chain's CDR3 is CASSQDWEGDQPQHF. In DNA form, the CDR3 reads TGTGCCAGCAGCCAAGATTGGGAGGGAGATCAGCCCCAGCATTTT.

V and J are TRBV6-5 and TRBJ1-5; D remains unclear. CDR3 length: 14 residues. Germline CDR1 and CDR2: MNHEY and SVGAGI. The germline V and J ends were trimmed by 5 bases and 7 bases, with 15 bases remaining between them. The CDR3: CASSPVGKGQPQHF. The CDR3 DNA reads as TGTGCCAGCAGTCCCGTGGGTAAAGGACAGCCCCAGCATTTT.

This chain joins TRBV5-1 and TRBJ2-1; 12 bases are a match to TRBD2. The J segment lost 9 bases and the V segment lost 0 bases, leaving 10 bases of the junction unmatched. Germline CDR1 is SGHRS and CDR2 is YFSETQ. The CDR3 loop spans 17 amino acids. The CDR3, as DNA: TGCGCCAGCAGCTTGGCCCTCCTAGCGGGAGGGCATAGTGAGCAGTTCTTC. Protein sequence: CASSLALLAGGHSEQFF.

The chain is built from TRBV29-1 and TRBJ1-5; 7 nucleotides agree with TRBD1. The germline gives CDR1 SQVTM, CDR2 ANQGSEA. CDR3 length: 14 residues. V shed 5 bases and J 3 bases; nucleotides not matched to a gene: 7. The CDR3 here is CSVHGQGDNQPQHF. In DNA form, the CDR3 reads TGCAGCGTTCACGGGCAGGGGGACAATCAGCCCCAGCATTTT. The variable domain in full, completed from reference TRBV29-1 and TRBJ1-5, reads SAVISQKPSRDICQRGTSLTIQCQVDSQVTMMFWYRQQPGQSLTLIATANQGSEATYESGFVIDKFPISRPNLTFSTLTVSNMSPEDSSIYLCSVHGQGDNQPQHFGDGTRLSIL.

J is TRBJ2-7 and V is TRBV9, with D maybe TRBD1 (7 bases). V shed 4 bases and J shed 1 base, with 15 bases lying between them. CDR1 is SGDLS, CDR2 YYNGEE, per germline. The CDR3 is 15 amino acids. This chain's CDR3 is CASSPPRGASYEQYF. For the CDR3, the DNA is TGTGCCAGCAGCCCACCCAGGGGGGCATCCTACGAGCAGTACTTC.

This chain connects TRBV9 to TRBJ2-5; D gene ambiguous. Germline V gene lookup returns CDR1 SGDLS and CDR2 YYNGEE. V was clipped by 3 bases and J by 4 bases, with 10 bases between them. This CDR3 is built from 13 residues. The CDR3 coding sequence is TGTGCCAGCAGCGGACCCCGAGGAGAGACCCAGTACTTC. Protein product: CASSGPRGETQYF.

The chain is built from TRBV20-1 and TRBJ2-2; 16 bases are a match to TRBD2. J lost 0 bases, V lost 4 bases, and 5 bases had no gene match. The CDR3 extends over 18 amino acids. The V gene's germline CDR1 is DFQATT and CDR2 SNEGSKA (reference sequence). CDR3 nucleotide sequence: TGCAGTGCTACCCCAGGGACTAGCGGGAGGGCGAACACCGGGGAGCTGTTTTTT. Protein sequence: CSATPGTSGRANTGELFF.